This T cell receptor (beta chain) was recovered during a study of shared T cell receptors in the human thymus. Only in-frame clones appear in the TCRdb table, and some are missing; sequencing was by immunoSEQ multiplex PCR. The repertoire holds about 660,000 clones, with approximately 90% as singletons. This sample was also put to use in a study of human thymus T cells. That publication notes: Resected material from corrective heart surgery provided the thymus tissue analysed. Thymic and blood repertoires appeared to show biased V and J gene usage. Thymic repertoires overlap heavily among unrelated individuals, related research has reported.

This clonotype originated in a boy under two years old with a congenital heart defect. Sequencing was performed on thymocytes.

The CDR3 loop is CASSTGWVNEQFF. CDR3 bases: TGTGCCAGTTCTACAGGGTGGGTCAATGAGCAGTTCTTC. This chain uses TRBV13 with TRBJ2-1, with a possible D match to TRBD1 (6 bases). The CDR3 has 13 residues. CDR1 is PRHDT and CDR2 is FYEKMQ in the germline V gene (reference sequence). V lost 9 bases, J lost 6 bases, and 15 bases lay in between.